Here is one T cell receptor (beta chain) with its context. No antigen is known for it. Researchers took RNA transcripts and amplified the TCR beta CDR3 regions from them. Carried out on the TCR CDR3, a first-round RT-PCR used the HTBI primer set. TCRdb ran MiXCR on the multiplex PCR reads and lists one entry per CDR3 protein. The sample lists about 98,000 distinct CDR3 sequences, roughly 37% occurring once. These data come from a study of T cells in Graves' hyperthyroidism and ophthalmopathy. Absence of ophthalmopathy progression within 18 months defined stable Graves' hyperthyroidism. The study enrolled patients aged 18 to 65 with newly diagnosed hyperthyroidism of under 2 months' duration. Deletions cut 6 bases from V and 4 bases from J, with 18 bases between. Germline lookup yields CDR1 LNHDA and CDR2 SQIVND (reference sequence). The CDR3 is 15 residues long. Study results and caveats: Separating ophthalmopathy from stable hyperthyroidism was achieved by a 13 V-J model.

This chain links TRBV19 with TRBJ1-1; D not certain. Material: peripheral blood or thyroid tissue (not recorded which). This clonotype originated in a woman aged 25 to 45 with Graves' hyperthyroidism. The CDR3 protein is CASSFSLVGVTEAFF. For the CDR3, the DNA is TGTGCCAGTAGCTTCAGCTTGGTAGGCGTCACTGAAGCTTTCTTT.